A selection of T cell receptor beta chains follows, all from one sample in a study of T cells and copy number aberrations in small-cell lung cancer. Measured with immunoSEQ multiplex PCR; TCRdb has only the in-frame clones, and not every one. The sample yields a few thousand clones, 75% to 90% seen once. The sequencing sample was made of normal tissue next to the tumor. The origin of the receptors is a man aged 35 to 55 with small cell lung cancer. Both conserved end residues are part of each CDR3. Fields, in order: CDR3 DNA, CDR3 protein, J gene, D gene, V gene, clone size. D genes are given only for firm matches. Size is omitted from some rows. Given values are once, few, many or a class for expanded clones.

TGCGCCAGCAGCCAAGAATGGCAGGGTTTCTACGAGCAGTACTTC | CASSQEWQGFYEQYF | TRBJ2-7 | NA | TRBV4-3 | NA
TGTGCCAGCAGTTCCGGACTATTGACCTCCTACGAGCAGTACTTC | CASSSGLLTSYEQYF | TRBJ2-7 | NA | TRBV7-2 | NA
TGTGCCAGCAGCGCCAGACATTTAGAAGCTTTCTTT | CASSARHLEAFF | TRBJ1-1 | NA | TRBV9 | NA
TGTGCCAGCTCACCAGTCCTCGGAATTCAAGAGACCCAGTACTTC | CASSPVLGIQETQYF | TRBJ2-5 | NA | TRBV18 | NA
TGTGCCAGCTCACCTGGAGGGTTGGAGACCCAGTACTTC | CASSPGGLETQYF | TRBJ2-5 | NA | TRBV18 | NA
TGTGCCAGCAGCCAAGATCTATGGGGGTCGCGGGGCTACACCTTC | CASSQDLWGSRGYTF | TRBJ1-2 | NA | TRBV4-2 | NA
TGCGCCAGCAGCCAAAGGTGGCTAGAGACTCTCAATATCTACGAGCAGTACTTC | CASSQRWLETLNIYEQYF | TRBJ2-7 | NA | TRBV4-1 | NA
TGTGCCAGCAGCGTAGGCGGGAGGCGTTACAATGAGCAGTTCTTC | CASSVGGRRYNEQFF | TRBJ2-1 | TRBD2 | TRBV9 | NA
TGTGCCAGCAGCAGAGGACTAGCGATCTACGAGCAGTACTTC | CASSRGLAIYEQYF | TRBJ2-7 | TRBD2 | TRBV14 | NA
TGTGCCAGCTCGGAGGTGTGGGGGAACTATGGCTACACCTTC | CASSEVWGNYGYTF | TRBJ1-2 | NA | TRBV2 | NA
TGTGCCAGCTCACCGAGGATAGGGACAGTGCAAGAGACCCAGTACTTC | CASSPRIGTVQETQYF | TRBJ2-5 | TRBD1 | TRBV18 | NA
TGTGCCAGCAGTGTTGGGACTACAGATACGCAGTATTTT | CASSVGTTDTQYF | TRBJ2-3 | NA | TRBV6-4 | NA
TGTGCCAGCAGTGAATCTTTAACTAGCGGGAATGAGCAGTTCTTC | CASSESLTSGNEQFF | TRBJ2-1 | TRBD2 | TRBV2 | NA
TGTGCCACCAGCAGAGATCTACGGGGGGATGGCTACACCTTC | CATSRDLRGDGYTF | TRBJ1-2 | NA | TRBV15 | NA
TGTGCCAGCAGACAGGGGGGCAACGAGCAGTACTTC | CASRQGGNEQYF | TRBJ2-7 | TRBD1 | TRBV28 | NA
TGTGCCAGCAGCGCCGGACTAGCGGGTAGAGATACGCAGTATTTT | CASSAGLAGRDTQYF | TRBJ2-3 | TRBD2 | TRBV4-2 | NA
TGTGCCACCAGCGGGTCTTTCCAGGGAGATGAAAAACTGTTTTTT | CATSGSFQGDEKLFF | TRBJ1-4 | NA | TRBV15 | once
TGTGCCAGCAGCGCCCTACCGACAGGAGATACGCAGTATTTT | CASSALPTGDTQYF | TRBJ2-3 | NA | TRBV9 | few
TGTGCCAGCAGCTACGCCGCAGGGTCTTGGATGAACACTGAAGCTTTCTTT | CASSYAAGSWMNTEAFF | TRBJ1-1 | NA | TRBV7-9 | once
TGTGCCAGCCGCCCGACAGGGGGCGGCAATGAGCAGTTCTTC | CASRPTGGGNEQFF | TRBJ2-1 | TRBD1 | TRBV7-9 | NA
TGCGCCAGCAGCTTCGGAGGGACGGTTAAGGCCGGGGAGCTGTTTTTT | CASSFGGTVKAGELFF | TRBJ2-2 | NA | TRBV5-1 | NA